A selection of T cell receptor beta chains follows, all from one sample in a study of technical replicates of blood from several donors. Some clones are missing from TCRdb's copy, which holds only in-frame ones; the method was immunoSEQ multiplex PCR. The sample holds fewer than 95,000 clones; about 93% are singletons and the top ten take about 0.23%. Material: T cells isolated from PBMCs. These receptor sequences come from a human donor in good health. Both conserved end residues are part of each CDR3. D genes are given only for firm matches. The size of a clone is reported for some rows only, either as once, few or many, or as a class for expanded clones.

CDR3nt | CDR3aa | j_gene | abundance | d_gene | v_gene
TGTGCCAGCAGCTCTTGGGACAGGGAGAACAATGAGCAGTTCTTC | CASSSWDRENNEQFF | TRBJ2-1 | . | TRBD1 | TRBV7-8
TGTGCCAGCTCACCCGGGACAGGGGGGTACGAGCAGTACTTC | CASSPGTGGYEQYF | TRBJ2-7 | . | TRBD1 | TRBV18
TGTGCCAGCAGCTTTGACAGGGGATACGAGCAGTACTTC | CASSFDRGYEQYF | TRBJ2-7 | . | TRBD1 | TRBV5-6
TGTGCCAGCAGCAGTATGACAGGGACGAGGAAAGAGACCCAGTACTTC | CASSSMTGTRKETQYF | TRBJ2-5 | . | TRBD1 | TRBV11-2
TGTGCTAGTGGTTTGGTCATCCAGGGGGCTCAGCCCCAGCATTTT | CASGLVIQGAQPQHF | TRBJ1-5 | . | TRBD1 | TRBV12-5
TGTGCCAGCAGTGACAACCAGGGGGCATTCGGTGGCTACACCTTC | CASSDNQGAFGGYTF | TRBJ1-2 | . | TRBD1 | TRBV25-1
TGTGCCAGCTCACCTTCTGATACGCAGTATTTT | CASSPSDTQYF | TRBJ2-3 | . | . | TRBV18
TGCGCCAGCAGCCTTCTACCTGGGGGACAGGCTACCTACGAGCAGTACTTC | CASSLLPGGQATYEQYF | TRBJ2-7 | once | TRBD1 | TRBV4-1
TGCGCCAGCAGCTTATCCGGGACAGGGGGCGAGCAGTACTTC | CASSLSGTGGEQYF | TRBJ2-7 | . | TRBD1 | TRBV5-1
TGTGCCAGCAGTGTACAATTAGCGGCCTACGAGCAGTACTTC | CASSVQLAAYEQYF | TRBJ2-7 | . | . | TRBV27
TGTGCCAGCAGCTTAGACGGGACAGGATATAACTATGGCTACACCTTC | CASSLDGTGYNYGYTF | TRBJ1-2 | . | TRBD1 | TRBV7-9
TGCAGCGTTCAGTTGATTGAGGGGGAGAACACCGGGGAGCTGTTTTTT | CSVQLIEGENTGELFF | TRBJ2-2 | . | . | TRBV29-1
TGTGCCAGCCGGTCCCCCGCCCTTAGTTCCGCTACCTACGAGCAGTACTTC | CASRSPALSSATYEQYF | TRBJ2-7 | once | . | TRBV28
TGTGCCAGCAGCTCACTGGACACTCCCACTGAAGCTTTCTTT | CASSSLDTPTEAFF | TRBJ1-1 | . | . | TRBV7-9
TGTGCCAGCAGCCCCACTAGCGGGAGGACCGCAGGTACGCAGTATTTT | CASSPTSGRTAGTQYF | TRBJ2-3 | . | TRBD2 | TRBV5-5
TGTGCCAGCGGGGGCCTTGATGAGCAGTTCTTC | CASGGLDEQFF | TRBJ2-1 | . | . | TRBV21-1
TGTGCCAGCTCCCGCGACAGGGCCGAGTACGAGCAGTACTTC | CASSRDRAEYEQYF | TRBJ2-7 | . | TRBD1 | TRBV18
TGTGCCAGCAGCAACACAGCGGGAAGCAACGAGCAGTACTTC | CASSNTAGSNEQYF | TRBJ2-7 | . | TRBD2 | TRBV7-9
TGTGCCAGCAGTTACTCGAGTCGTGGAGCTAATGAAAAACTGTTTTTT | CASSYSSRGANEKLFF | TRBJ1-4 | . | . | TRBV6-5
TGTGCCAGCAGCCGGACAGGGCTAGAAACCCAGTACTTC | CASSRTGLETQYF | TRBJ2-5 | . | TRBD1 | TRBV7-9
TGCGCCAGCAGCATAGGGACTAGCGCTTACGAGCAGTACTTC | CASSIGTSAYEQYF | TRBJ2-7 | . | TRBD2 | TRBV5-1
TGTGCCACTAGGCGGGACACTGAAGCTTTCTTT | CATRRDTEAFF | TRBJ1-1 | . | . | TRBV2
TGCAGCGCTCTAGCGGGCTCGATGTTATACAATGAGCAGTTCTTC | CSALAGSMLYNEQFF | TRBJ2-1 | . | TRBD2 | TRBV29-1
TGCGCCAGCAGCCGGACAGCCGGGAAGTACATGAACACTGAAGCTTTCTTT | CASSRTAGKYMNTEAFF | TRBJ1-1 | . | . | TRBV4-1
TGTGCCAGCAAGGGTGGGACTAGCGGGGGGAGGTTTGCAGATACGCAGTATTTT | CASKGGTSGGRFADTQYF | TRBJ2-3 | . | TRBD2 | TRBV4-2
TGTGCCAGCAGTAGACAGGGGGTGCAGCATTTT | CASSRQGVQHF | TRBJ1-5 | . | TRBD1 | TRBV7-9
TGTGCCAGCAGCCCCGGGACAAACTACAATGAGCAGTTCTTC | CASSPGTNYNEQFF | TRBJ2-1 | . | . | TRBV11-1
TGTGCCAGCAGCCTACGGGGGGCGGCCACTGAAGCTTTCTTT | CASSLRGAATEAFF | TRBJ1-1 | . | . | TRBV6-5
TGTGCCAGCAGTGACTCTAGGAAAGAGACCCAGTACTTC | CASSDSRKETQYF | TRBJ2-5 | . | . | TRBV2
TGTGCCAGTAACAGGGCGGGGGCCTACGAGCAGTACTTC | CASNRAGAYEQYF | TRBJ2-7 | . | . | TRBV19
TGTGCCAGCAGTGACTCGACCGGGAGAAACACTGAAGCTTTCTTT | CASSDSTGRNTEAFF | TRBJ1-1 | . | . | TRBV6-4
TGTGCCAGCAGTTCGACAGGTTTCGGCTACACCTTC | CASSSTGFGYTF | TRBJ1-2 | . | . | TRBV6-1
TGCGCCAGCAACGGGGGAGATGTAGCCGGGGAGCTGTTTTTT | CASNGGDVAGELFF | TRBJ2-2 | . | . | TRBV5-1
TGTGCCAGCAGCTTAGAACTAGCGGAGAACCTCTACGAGCAGTACTTC | CASSLELAENLYEQYF | TRBJ2-7 | once | TRBD2 | TRBV7-9
TGTGCCAGCACCACCGGACTTAACACTGAAGCTTTCTTT | CASTTGLNTEAFF | TRBJ1-1 | . | . | TRBV6-5
TGTGCCAGCAGTCGCGGGCCCGTGGGTGAAGCTTTCTTT | CASSRGPVGEAFF | TRBJ1-1 | . | . | TRBV6-6
TGTGCCAGCAACCCGGGACTAGGGCCAGATACGCAGTATTTT | CASNPGLGPDTQYF | TRBJ2-3 | . | TRBD2 | TRBV6-1
TGTGCCAGCAGCATTACTAGCGGGGGGGCCTTAGGCTCTGAGCAGTTCTTC | CASSITSGGALGSEQFF | TRBJ2-1 | . | TRBD2 | TRBV11-1
TGTGCCATCGAACCTGGAGACAGGAACACTGAAGCTTTCTTT | CAIEPGDRNTEAFF | TRBJ1-1 | few | . | TRBV2
TGTGCCAGCAGCTTCCCAGGGACTAGCGGGAGGTCCTTTTTATATGAGCAGTTCTTC | CASSFPGTSGRSFLYEQFF | TRBJ2-1 | . | TRBD2 | TRBV11-2
TGTGCCAGCAGCTTACTGACAGGAGACACTGAAGCTTTCTTT | CASSLLTGDTEAFF | TRBJ1-1 | . | . | TRBV7-9